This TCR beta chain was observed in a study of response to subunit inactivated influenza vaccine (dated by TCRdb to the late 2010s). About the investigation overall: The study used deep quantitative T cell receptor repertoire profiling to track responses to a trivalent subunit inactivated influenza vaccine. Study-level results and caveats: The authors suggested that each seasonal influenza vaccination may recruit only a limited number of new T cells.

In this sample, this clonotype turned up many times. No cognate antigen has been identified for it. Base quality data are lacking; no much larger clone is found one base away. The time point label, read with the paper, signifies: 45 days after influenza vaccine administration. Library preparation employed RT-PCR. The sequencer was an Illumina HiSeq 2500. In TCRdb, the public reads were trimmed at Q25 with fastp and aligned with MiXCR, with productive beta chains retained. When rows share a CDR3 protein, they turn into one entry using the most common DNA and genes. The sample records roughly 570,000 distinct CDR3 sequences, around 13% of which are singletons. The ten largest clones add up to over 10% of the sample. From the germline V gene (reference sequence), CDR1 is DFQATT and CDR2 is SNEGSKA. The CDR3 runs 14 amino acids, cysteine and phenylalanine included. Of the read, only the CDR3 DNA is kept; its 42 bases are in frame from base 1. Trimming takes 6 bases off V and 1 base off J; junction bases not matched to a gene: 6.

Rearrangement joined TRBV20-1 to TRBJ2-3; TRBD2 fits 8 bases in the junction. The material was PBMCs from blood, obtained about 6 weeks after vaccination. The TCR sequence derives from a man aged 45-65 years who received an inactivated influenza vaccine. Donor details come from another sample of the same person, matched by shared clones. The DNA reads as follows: TGCAGTGCCGTACTAGCGGTGGGCACAGATACGCAGTATTTT. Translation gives CSAVLAVGTDTQYF.